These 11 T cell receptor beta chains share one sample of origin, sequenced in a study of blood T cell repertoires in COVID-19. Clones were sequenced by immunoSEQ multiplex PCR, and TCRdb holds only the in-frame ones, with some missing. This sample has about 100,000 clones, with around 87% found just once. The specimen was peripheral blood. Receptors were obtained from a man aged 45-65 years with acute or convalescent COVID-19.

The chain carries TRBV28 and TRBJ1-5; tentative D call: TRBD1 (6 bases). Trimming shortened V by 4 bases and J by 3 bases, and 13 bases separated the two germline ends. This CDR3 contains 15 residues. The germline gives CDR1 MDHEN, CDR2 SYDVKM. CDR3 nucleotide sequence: TGTGCCAGCAGTTCTTTACAGGGAGTCAATCAGCCCCAGCATTTT. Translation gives CASSSLQGVNQPQHF.

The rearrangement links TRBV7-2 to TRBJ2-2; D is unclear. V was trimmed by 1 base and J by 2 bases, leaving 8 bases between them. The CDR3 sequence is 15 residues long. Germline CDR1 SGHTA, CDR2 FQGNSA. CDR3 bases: TGTGCCAGCAGCTTAGTACTGAGCAACACCGGGGAGCTGTTTTTT. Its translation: CASSLVLSNTGELFF.

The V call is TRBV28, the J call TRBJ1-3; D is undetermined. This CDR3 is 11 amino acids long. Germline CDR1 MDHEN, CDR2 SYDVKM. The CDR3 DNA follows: TGTGCGTCAGTCTCTGGAAACACCATATATTTT. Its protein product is CASVSGNTIYF.

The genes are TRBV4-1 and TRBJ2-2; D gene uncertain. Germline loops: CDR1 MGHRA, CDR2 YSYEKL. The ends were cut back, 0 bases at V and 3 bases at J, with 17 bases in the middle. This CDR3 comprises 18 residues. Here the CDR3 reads CASSQDQRKTGYTGELFF. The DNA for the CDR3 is TGCGCCAGCAGCCAAGATCAAAGGAAAACGGGTTACACCGGGGAGCTGTTTTTT.

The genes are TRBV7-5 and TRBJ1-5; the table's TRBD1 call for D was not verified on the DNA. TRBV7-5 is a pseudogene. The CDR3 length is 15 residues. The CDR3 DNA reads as TGTGTCAGAAGCTTGGGGACACATAGCAATCAGCCCCAGCATTTT. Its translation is CVRSLGTHSNQPQHF.

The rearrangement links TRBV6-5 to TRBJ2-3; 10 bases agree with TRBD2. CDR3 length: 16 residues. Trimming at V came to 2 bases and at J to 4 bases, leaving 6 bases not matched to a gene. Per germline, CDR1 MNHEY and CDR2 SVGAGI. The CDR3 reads CASSYTSGRAPDTQYF. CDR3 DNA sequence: TGTGCCAGCAGTTACACAAGCGGGAGGGCCCCAGATACGCAGTATTTT.

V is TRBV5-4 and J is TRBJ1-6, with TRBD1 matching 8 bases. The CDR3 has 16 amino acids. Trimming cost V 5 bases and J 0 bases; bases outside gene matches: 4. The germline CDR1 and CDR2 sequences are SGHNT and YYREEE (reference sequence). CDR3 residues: CASRRQGSSYNSPLHF. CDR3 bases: TGTGCCAGCAGACGACAGGGGAGCTCCTATAATTCACCCCTCCACTTT.

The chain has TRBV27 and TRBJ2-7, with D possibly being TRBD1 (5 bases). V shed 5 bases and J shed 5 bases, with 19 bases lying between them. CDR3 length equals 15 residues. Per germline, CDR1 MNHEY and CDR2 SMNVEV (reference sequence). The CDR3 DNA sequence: TGTGCCAGCAGTCCCCAGGGCAGTACTCCCAACGAGCAGTACTTC. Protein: CASSPQGSTPNEQYF.

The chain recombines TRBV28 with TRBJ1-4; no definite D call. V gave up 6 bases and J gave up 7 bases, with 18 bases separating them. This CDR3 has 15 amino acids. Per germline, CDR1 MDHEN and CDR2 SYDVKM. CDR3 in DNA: TGTGCCAGCAGCTTAGGGCGGGGATGGATTGAAAAACTGTTTTTT. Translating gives CASSLGRGWIEKLFF.

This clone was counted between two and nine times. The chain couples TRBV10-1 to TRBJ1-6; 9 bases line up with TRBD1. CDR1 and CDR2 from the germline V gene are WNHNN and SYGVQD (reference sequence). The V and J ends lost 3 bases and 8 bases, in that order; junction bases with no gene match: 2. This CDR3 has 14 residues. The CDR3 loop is CASSEQGADSPLHF. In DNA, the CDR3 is TGCGCCAGCAGTGAACAGGGGGCAGATTCACCCCTCCACTTT.

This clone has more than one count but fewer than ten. The CDR3 region is CASSLVGQNYNEQFF. The CDR3 nucleotides read TGCGCCAGCAGCTTGGTGGGACAGAACTACAATGAGCAGTTCTTC. The chain uses TRBV5-1 and TRBJ2-1; 7 bases map to TRBD1. Looked up from germline, CDR1 is SGHRS and CDR2 is YFSETQ. The CDR3 is made up of 15 amino acids. Germline trimming cut 0 bases from V and 3 bases from J; bases unmatched to any gene: 3.